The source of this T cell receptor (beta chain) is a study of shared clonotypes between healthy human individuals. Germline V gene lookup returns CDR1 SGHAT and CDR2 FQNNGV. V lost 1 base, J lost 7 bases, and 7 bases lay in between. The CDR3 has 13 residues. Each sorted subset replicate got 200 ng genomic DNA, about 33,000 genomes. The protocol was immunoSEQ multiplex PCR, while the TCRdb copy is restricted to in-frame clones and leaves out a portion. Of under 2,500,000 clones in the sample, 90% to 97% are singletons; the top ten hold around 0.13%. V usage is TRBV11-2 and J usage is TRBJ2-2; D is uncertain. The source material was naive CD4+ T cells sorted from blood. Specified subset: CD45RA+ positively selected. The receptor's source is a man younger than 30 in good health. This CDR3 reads CASSLVQLGELFF. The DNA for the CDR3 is TGTGCCAGCAGCTTAGTACAACTCGGGGAGCTGTTTTTT.